The 20 T cell receptor beta chains below all came from one sample that was sequenced in a study of CD4 T cells in relation to SARS-CoV-2 and coronaviruses. Sequencing used immunoSEQ multiplex PCR; TCRdb keeps in-frame clones, though not all of them. The data show approximately 36,000 clones, about 80% seen once. These receptors' antigens are unknown. The sample consisted of naive CD4+ T cells from PBMCs, cultured in vitro. Indicated subset: naive CD4+ T cells isolated by negative enrichment. Receptor source: an adult with COVID-19.

The rearrangement uses TRBV10-3 and TRBJ1-5; D not resolved. This CDR3 region has 13 residues. The germline V gene has CDR1 ENHRY and CDR2 SYGVKD. The V end lost 10 bases, the J end lost 3 bases, and 13 bases lay between the germline ends. The CDR3 region has the DNA TGTGCCACTACGGAGGGAAACAATCAGCCCCAGCATTTT. Its protein product is CATTEGNNQPQHF.

This chain uses TRBV3-1 (or the pseudogene TRBV3-2) with TRBJ1-6, with 8 bases lining up with TRBD1. The germline gives CDR1 LGHDT, CDR2 YNNKEL (reference sequence). The CDR3 loop spans 14 amino acids. V was pared by 5 bases and J by 10 bases, with 7 bases of the junction left unmatched. CDR3 in amino acids: CASSYGQGGSPLHF. CDR3 DNA: TGTGCCAGCAGCTACGGACAGGGCGGGTCACCCCTCCACTTT.

The chain combines TRBV12-5 with TRBJ2-2; D possibly matches TRBD1 or TRBD2 (5 bases each). The CDR3 runs to 16 residues. Germline loops: CDR1 LGHNT, CDR2 FRNRAP. V was shortened by 0 bases and J by 6 bases, with 14 bases between the two germline ends. DNA of the CDR3: TGTGCTAGTGGTTTGGTAGTCGGGATGGGGGCCGGGGAGCTGTTTTTT. It encodes CASGLVVGMGAGELFF.

This clone came up once. The chain uses TRBV20-1 and TRBJ1-5, with 8 bases matching TRBD1. Trimming cost V 6 bases and J 3 bases; bases outside gene matches: 7. The CDR3 is 14 amino acids. CDR1 DFQATT and CDR2 SNEGSKA come from the germline V gene (reference sequence). The CDR3 is CSASGTGVNQPQHF. CDR3 bases: TGCAGTGCAAGTGGGACAGGTGTCAATCAGCCCCAGCATTTT.

The V call is TRBV11-2, the J call TRBJ2-1; D call uncertain. V dropped 0 bases and J dropped 6 bases, with 9 bases sitting between them. This CDR3 is 14 amino acids long. Germline V gene data show CDR1 as SGHAT and CDR2 as FQNNGV. The CDR3 region is CASSLDWLGNEQFF. In nucleotides, the CDR3 is TGTGCCAGCAGCTTAGATTGGCTAGGCAATGAGCAGTTCTTC. Based on the CDR3 plus reference TRBV11-2 and TRBJ2-1, the full variable domain is EAGVAQSPRYKIIEKRQSVAFWCNPISGHATLYWYQQILGQGPKLLIQFQNNGVVDDSQLPKDRFSAERLKGVDSTLKIQPAKLEDSAVYLCASSLDWLGNEQFFGPGTRLTVL.

V usage is TRBV6-4 and J usage is TRBJ1-1; D might be TRBD1 (6 bases). Germline V gene sequence: CDR1 MRHNA, CDR2 SNTAGT. Trimming took off 6 bases at V and 5 bases at J, with 16 bases between the two ends. The CDR3 covers 14 residues. This CDR3 reads CASSVHPQGTEAFF. The DNA for the CDR3 is TGTGCCAGCAGCGTGCATCCCCAGGGGACTGAAGCTTTCTTT.

This chain uses TRBV25-1 with TRBJ2-1; 9 nucleotides agree with TRBD1. Germline V gene data show CDR1 as MGHDK and CDR2 as SYGVNS. V gave up 5 bases and J gave up 6 bases; unmatched junction bases: 8. This CDR3 spans 15 amino acids. The CDR3 bases are TGTGCCAGCAGTTTCCCGGGACAGGGTGTCAATGAGCAGTTCTTC. The encoded protein is CASSFPGQGVNEQFF.

The CDR3 spells CATSDFSPGGEQFF. The CDR3 coding sequence is TGTGCCACCAGTGATTTTTCGCCCGGGGGTGAGCAGTTCTTC. The chain employs TRBV24-1 and TRBJ2-1; a possible D gene is TRBD2 (6 bases). The CDR3 is made up of 14 amino acids. Germline CDR1 and CDR2: KGHDR and SFDVKD. V gave up 1 base and J gave up 9 bases, with 12 bases separating them.

In this sample, this clone turned up a few times. V is TRBV7-9 and J is TRBJ2-1, with TRBD2 as a possible D gene (6 bases). The germline CDR1 and CDR2 sequences are SEHNR and FQNEAQ (reference sequence). The CDR3 covers 15 residues. V was trimmed by 5 bases and J by 3 bases, leaving 14 bases between them. CDR3 bases: TGTGCCAGCAGCCCCGGGGGTCTATACTACAATGAGCAGTTCTTC. It specifies CASSPGGLYYNEQFF.

This chain connects TRBV20-1 to TRBJ2-1; a possible D gene is TRBD1 (5 bases). This CDR3 has 14 amino acids. Germline CDR1 and CDR2: DFQATT and SNEGSKA (reference sequence). V was clipped by 3 bases and J by 8 bases, with 17 bases between them. CDR3 sequence (DNA): TGCAGTGCTAGTGGGCCTCGCCGCAGGGATGAGCAGTTCTTC. Amino acids: CSASGPRRRDEQFF.

The J gene is TRBJ2-1, the V gene TRBV3-1 (or the pseudogene TRBV3-2); 7 nucleotides line up with TRBD2. The CDR3 is 17 residues long. J gave up 4 bases and V 3 bases, and 12 bases lay outside the gene matches. Per the germline V gene, CDR1 is LGHDT and CDR2 is YNNKEL (reference sequence). CDR3 DNA: TGTGCCAGCAGCCACGCTGGCTGGACTAGAGAGTACAATGAGCAGTTCTTC. Amino acid sequence: CASSHAGWTREYNEQFF.

The V and J genes are TRBV10-1 and TRBJ2-2; 7 positions match TRBD1. CDR3 length: 16 amino acids. From germline, CDR1 is WNHNN and CDR2 SYGVQD (reference sequence). Germline trimming cut 3 bases from V and 0 bases from J; bases unmatched to any gene: 4. CDR3 nucleotide sequence: TGCGCCAGCAGTGAAGTAGGGACAGCGAACACCGGGGAGCTGTTTTTT. It specifies CASSEVGTANTGELFF.

The CDR3 here is CASSARTAGETQYF. The CDR3, as DNA: TGTGCCAGCAGCGCAAGAACTGCTGGAGAGACCCAGTACTTC. The chain carries TRBV3-1 (or the pseudogene TRBV3-2) and TRBJ2-5; D is uncertain. The CDR3 has 14 residues. Germline V gene lookup returns CDR1 LGHDT and CDR2 YNNKEL (reference sequence). The V end was cut by 5 bases, the J end by 4 bases, with 14 bases between.

CDR3 sequence reads: CASSLDLAGKHEQYF. Written as DNA, the CDR3 is TGCGCCAGCAGCTTGGACCTAGCGGGAAAGCACGAGCAGTACTTC. This chain joins TRBV5-1 and TRBJ2-7; 9 nucleotides align to TRBD2. The germline V gene has CDR1 SGHRS and CDR2 YFSETQ. V shed 0 bases, J shed 5 bases, and the junction held 6 bases outside the gene matches. This CDR3 is built from 15 residues.

V usage is TRBV10-1 and J usage is TRBJ2-7; TRBD1 agrees at 7 bases. This CDR3 spans 14 amino acids. V shed 6 bases, J shed 2 bases, and the junction held 7 bases outside the gene matches. CDR1 is WNHNN, CDR2 SYGVQD, per germline (reference sequence). DNA of the CDR3: TGCGCCAGCAGCCGGGACAGAGAAACCTACGAGCAGTACTTC. Translating it yields CASSRDRETYEQYF.

This rearrangement joins TRBV23-1 to TRBJ2-7, with TRBD1 as a possible D gene (6 bases). TRBV23-1 belongs to the ORF category, with a function that is uncertain. The CDR3 runs 16 residues. V lost 3 bases to trimming and J lost 3 bases, with 18 bases between them. CDR3 coding DNA: TGCGCCAGCAGTCATACGAGGACAGCTAAGGGCTACGAGCAGTACTTC. Translating it yields CASSHTRTAKGYEQYF.

The chain combines TRBV7-9 with TRBJ1-2; D gene unclear. Germline V gene data show CDR1 as SEHNR and CDR2 as FQNEAQ (reference sequence). Trimming shortened V by 5 bases and J by 4 bases, and 20 bases separated the two germline ends. The CDR3 totals 16 residues. CDR3 sequence: CASSVPRATSGYGYTF. The CDR3 DNA is TGTGCCAGCAGCGTCCCCCGGGCGACGAGCGGCTATGGCTACACCTTC.

This chain joins TRBV3-1 (or the pseudogene TRBV3-2) and TRBJ2-4, with 7 bases lining up with TRBD1. Trimming cost V 2 bases and J 4 bases; bases outside gene matches: 5. The CDR3 has 15 residues. Germline V gives CDR1 LGHDT, CDR2 YNNKEL (reference sequence). The CDR3 DNA is TGTGCCAGCAGCCAACGACCGGGACAGAAAAACATTCAGTACTTC. Its translation is CASSQRPGQKNIQYF.

The V gene is TRBV5-1, the J gene TRBJ2-1; D is unresolved. Trimming took 4 bases from V and 2 from J, leaving 10 bases between them. CDR1 and CDR2 (germline): SGHRS, YFSETQ. The CDR3 runs to 14 residues. CDR3 coding DNA: TGCGCCAGCAGCGCTGCAGGTGCCTACAATGAGCAGTTCTTC. Translation: CASSAAGAYNEQFF.

This chain connects TRBV6-5 to TRBJ1-2; 9 nucleotides align to TRBD1. J lost 8 bases, V lost 5 bases, and 9 bases had no gene match. CDR1 is MNHEY and CDR2 is SVGAGI in the germline V gene. The CDR3 runs to 14 residues. This chain's CDR3 is CASSPPGQGGGYTF. The CDR3 DNA follows: TGTGCCAGCAGTCCCCCGGGACAGGGAGGCGGCTACACCTTC.